A single sample is the source of the 11 T cell receptor beta chains below, sequenced in a study of blood T cell repertoires in COVID-19. Libraries were prepared by immunoSEQ multiplex PCR; TCRdb keeps only in-frame clonotypes and omits some of them. This table holds a few hundred thousand clones, around 87% found once. Material for sequencing was PBMCs or T cells enriched from blood (not recorded which). These receptors were taken from a woman aged 40 to 49 who had recovered from COVID-19.

This clone was found once. The V call is TRBV14, the J call TRBJ2-7, with D possibly matching TRBD1 (6 bases). The V end lost 2 bases, the J end lost 0 bases, and 11 bases lay between the germline ends. Germline assignment: CDR1 SGHDN and CDR2 FVKESK. The CDR3 is 15 amino acids. CDR3 in amino acids: CASSQRQVYSYEQYF. As DNA, the CDR3 is TGTGCCAGCAGCCAAAGACAGGTCTACTCCTACGAGCAGTACTTC.

This clone has just a few counts. CDR3 DNA sequence: TGCGCCAGCAGCTTGGCTTTAGATTTCCACGAGCAGTACTTC. Translated, it gives CASSLALDFHEQYF. This chain joins TRBV5-1 and TRBJ2-7; D uncertain. This CDR3 region has 14 residues. Germline V lookup: CDR1 SGHRS, CDR2 YFSETQ. Trimming stripped 0 bases from V and 5 bases from J, with 12 bases between.

This clone has only a few counts. V is TRBV7-6 and J is TRBJ2-2; no definite D call. Between the trimmed V and J ends, which lost 5 bases and 7 bases, there was a span of 14 bases. The CDR3 contains 14 residues. CDR1 is SGHVS and CDR2 is FNYEAQ in the germline V gene. DNA of the CDR3: TGTGCCAGCAGCCCAGTAACCAACCACGGGGAGCTGTTTTTT. Its protein product is CASSPVTNHGELFF.

This chain links TRBV24-1 with TRBJ2-1; 7 bases align to TRBD1. The CDR3 has 16 residues. The germline V gene encodes CDR1 KGHDR and CDR2 SFDVKD. After removal of 4 bases from V and 1 base from J, the junction contained 6 bases not matched to a gene. CDR3 in DNA: TGTGCCACCAGTGACCCTACAGGGGAGTCCTACAATGAGCAGTTCTTC. Protein sequence: CATSDPTGESYNEQFF.

The chain has TRBV14 and TRBJ2-7, with 9 positions matching TRBD1. This CDR3 contains 17 residues. Germline V gene lookup returns CDR1 SGHDN and CDR2 FVKESK. Unmatched junction bases numbered 12, after V lost 0 bases and J lost 6 bases. CDR3 nucleotide sequence: TGTGCCAGCAGCCAAGATCTGGGGAAAACAGGGGGCGGCGAGCAGTACTTC. It codes for CASSQDLGKTGGGEQYF.

The genes are TRBV2 and TRBJ1-1; D may be TRBD1 (6 bases). CDR1 and CDR2 (germline): SNHLY, FYNNEI. Between the trimmed V and J ends, which lost 11 bases and 7 bases, there was a span of 20 bases. The CDR3 totals 13 residues. The CDR3 loop is CAGSEQGDFEAFF. The CDR3 nucleotides read TGTGCCGGATCGGAACAGGGCGACTTTGAAGCTTTCTTT.

The chain links TRBV4-3 to TRBJ2-1, with 8 bases fitting TRBD2. This CDR3 contains 18 residues. V dropped 0 bases and J dropped 5; count of bases not matched to a gene: 12. Germline V gives CDR1 LGHNA, CDR2 YSLEER. The CDR3 coding sequence is TGCGCCAGCAGCCAAGAGCTCCCGGGACTAGTAGGGGACAATGAGCAGTTCTTC. Translation: CASSQELPGLVGDNEQFF.

The chain is built from TRBV7-2 and TRBJ1-5; perhaps TRBD1 as D (6 bases). The CDR3 is 13 amino acids. Trimming removed 6 bases from V and 7 bases from J, with 13 bases in between. Germline assignment: CDR1 SGHTA and CDR2 FQGNSA. The DNA for the CDR3 is TGTGCCAGCAGTTTTCAGGGGTCCCAGCCCCAGCATTTT. It specifies CASSFQGSQPQHF.

The chain joins TRBV24-1 to TRBJ2-3; possible D gene TRBD1, 6 bases. The germline V gene encodes CDR1 KGHDR and CDR2 SFDVKD. This CDR3 has 14 amino acids. V was clipped by 4 bases and J by 4 bases, with 11 bases between them. CDR3 nucleotide sequence: TGTGCCACCAGTGAAGCCCAGGGGCCAGATACGCAGTATTTT. As protein: CATSEAQGPDTQYF.

The chain joins TRBV19 to TRBJ2-5, with a possible D match to TRBD2 (7 bases). Germline-derived CDR1 and CDR2 are LNHDA and SQIVND (reference sequence). The CDR3 extends over 14 amino acids. Trimming pared 10 bases from V and 1 base from J, leaving 16 bases between. The CDR3 nucleotides read TGTGCCACTTCTCTGGGGGGGCCCCAAGAGACCCAGTACTTC. Translated, it gives CATSLGGPQETQYF.

This clone was detected only a few times. V gene TRBV9 combines with J gene TRBJ2-3, with D maybe TRBD2 (6 bases). Trimming cost V 3 bases and J 1 base, with 9 bases left between them. From germline, CDR1 is SGDLS and CDR2 YYNGEE. The CDR3 loop spans 14 amino acids. For the CDR3, the DNA is TGTGCCAGCAGCGATAGACTAGGCACAGATACGCAGTATTTT. Its translation: CASSDRLGTDTQYF.